This TCR beta chain was sequenced during a study of blood T cells in healthy people across ages. It was with a sample-barcoded 5' primer and a J-beta primer mix that a second PCR of about 6 to 11 cycles was run. TCRdb passed the 5' RACE reads through MiXCR, listing each CDR3 protein once. The sample consists of around 690,000 distinct CDR3 sequences, roughly 58% of them appearing once. This CDR3 spans 12 amino acids. V lost 3 bases, J lost 4 bases, and 6 bases lay in between. J is TRBJ1-1 and V is TRBV12-3 or TRBV12-4; no firm D call. The TCR was taken from a man aged 55-75 years in good health. The specimen was blood. The CDR3 protein is CASSLFSTEAFF. The CDR3 DNA reads as TGTGCCAGCAGTTTGTTCAGCACTGAAGCTTTCTTT.